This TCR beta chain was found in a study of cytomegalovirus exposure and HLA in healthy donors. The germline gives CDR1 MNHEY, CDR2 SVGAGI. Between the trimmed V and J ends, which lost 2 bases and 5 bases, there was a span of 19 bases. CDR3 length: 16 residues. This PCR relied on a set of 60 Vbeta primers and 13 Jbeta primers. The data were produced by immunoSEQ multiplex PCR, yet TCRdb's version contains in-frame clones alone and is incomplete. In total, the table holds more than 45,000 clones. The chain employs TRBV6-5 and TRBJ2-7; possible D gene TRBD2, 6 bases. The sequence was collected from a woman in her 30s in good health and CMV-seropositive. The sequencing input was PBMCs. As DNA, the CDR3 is TGTGCCAGCAGTTACCGATCAGCGGGTCAGGGCGACGAGCAGTACTTC. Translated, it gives CASSYRSAGQGDEQYF.